This section outlines one T cell receptor (beta chain) sequence together with its context. The sample originates from a study of OX40 agonist ivuxolimab in advanced cancers. Study context: Dose-escalation cases comprised hepatocellular carcinoma, melanoma, renal cell or head and neck cancer. Partial responses were achieved by three patients, one with hepatocellular carcinoma and two with cutaneous melanoma. Those enrolled were 80% to 85% male, with a mean age of about 66 years and ages from about 20 to 90.

The protocol was immunoSEQ multiplex PCR, while the TCRdb copy is restricted to in-frame clones and leaves out a portion. The sample holds approximately 60,000 clones, about 90% seen once. Drawing of blood for sampling happened at baseline, at cycle 4 day 1, and at cycle 7 day 1. The source was CD4+ or CD8+ T cells sorted from blood, collected in a trial of the OX40 agonist ivuxolimab. This clonotype was sampled from an adult with an advanced solid tumor such as melanoma, head and neck, liver or kidney cancer.

The CDR3 nucleotides are TGTGCCAGCAGCTTATGGGGTCCGGGGGCGGGAGGCGACAATGAGCAGTTCTTC. Protein: CASSLWGPGAGGDNEQFF. The V call is TRBV7-2, the J call TRBJ2-1; 8 nucleotides match TRBD2. The germline V gene encodes CDR1 SGHTA and CDR2 FQGNSA. V gave up 2 bases and J gave up 5 bases; unmatched junction bases: 14. The CDR3 length is 18 residues.